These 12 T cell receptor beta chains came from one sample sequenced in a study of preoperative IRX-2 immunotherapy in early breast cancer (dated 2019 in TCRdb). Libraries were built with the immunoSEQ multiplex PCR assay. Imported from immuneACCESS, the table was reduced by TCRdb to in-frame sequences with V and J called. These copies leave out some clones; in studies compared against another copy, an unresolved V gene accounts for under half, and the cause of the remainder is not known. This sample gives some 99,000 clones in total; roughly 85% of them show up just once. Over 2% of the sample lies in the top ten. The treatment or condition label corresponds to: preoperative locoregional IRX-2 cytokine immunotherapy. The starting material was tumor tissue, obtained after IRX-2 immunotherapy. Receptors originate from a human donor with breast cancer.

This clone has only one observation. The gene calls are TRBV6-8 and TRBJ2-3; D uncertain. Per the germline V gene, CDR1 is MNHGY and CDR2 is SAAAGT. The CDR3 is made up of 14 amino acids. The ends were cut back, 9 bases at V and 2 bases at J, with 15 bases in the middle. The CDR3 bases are TGTGCCAGTCCGTCAACCCAGGTCACAGATACGCAGTATTTT. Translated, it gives CASPSTQVTDTQYF.

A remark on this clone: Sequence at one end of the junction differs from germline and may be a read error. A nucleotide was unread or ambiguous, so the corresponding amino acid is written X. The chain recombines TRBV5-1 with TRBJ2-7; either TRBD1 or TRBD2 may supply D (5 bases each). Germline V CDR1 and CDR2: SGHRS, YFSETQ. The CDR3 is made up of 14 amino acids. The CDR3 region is CASSLAGASYEQXF. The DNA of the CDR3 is TGCGCCAGCAGCTTGGCCGGGGCGAGCTACGAGCAGYACTTC.

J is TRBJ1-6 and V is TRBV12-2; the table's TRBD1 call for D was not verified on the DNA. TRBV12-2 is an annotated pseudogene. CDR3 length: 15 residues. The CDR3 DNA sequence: TGTGCAAGTCGCACCACAGGGGGCGCAGGGTCACCCCTCCACTTT. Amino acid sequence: CASRTTGGAGSPLHF.

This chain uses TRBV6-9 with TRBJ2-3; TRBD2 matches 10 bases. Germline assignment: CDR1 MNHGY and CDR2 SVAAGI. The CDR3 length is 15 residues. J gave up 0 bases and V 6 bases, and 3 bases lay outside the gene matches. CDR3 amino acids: CASRGLATSTDTQYF. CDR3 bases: TGTGCCAGCAGGGGACTAGCGACAAGCACAGATACGCAGTATTTT.

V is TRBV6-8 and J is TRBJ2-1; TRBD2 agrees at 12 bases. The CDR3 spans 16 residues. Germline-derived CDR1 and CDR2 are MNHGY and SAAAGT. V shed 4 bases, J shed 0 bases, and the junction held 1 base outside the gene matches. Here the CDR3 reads CASSLTSGSSYNEQFF. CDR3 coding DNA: TGTGCCAGCAGTTTGACTAGCGGGAGCTCCTACAATGAGCAGTTCTTC.

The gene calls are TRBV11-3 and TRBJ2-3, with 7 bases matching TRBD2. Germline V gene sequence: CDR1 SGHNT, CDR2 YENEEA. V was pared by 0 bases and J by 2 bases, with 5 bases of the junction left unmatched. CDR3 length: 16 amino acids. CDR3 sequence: CASSLDPSGNTDTQYF. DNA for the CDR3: TGTGCCAGCAGCTTAGACCCCAGCGGGAACACAGATACGCAGTATTTT.

This chain's CDR3 is CAWSDRGRTEAFF. The CDR3 nucleotides read TGTGCCTGGAGTGACAGGGGACGCACTGAAGCTTTCTTT. This chain joins TRBV30 and TRBJ1-1, with TRBD1 identical over 7 bases. The CDR3 loop spans 13 amino acids. Germline loops: CDR1 GTSNPN, CDR2 SVGIG (reference sequence). With 1 base clipped from V and 4 bases from J, the junction kept 3 bases outside the gene matches.

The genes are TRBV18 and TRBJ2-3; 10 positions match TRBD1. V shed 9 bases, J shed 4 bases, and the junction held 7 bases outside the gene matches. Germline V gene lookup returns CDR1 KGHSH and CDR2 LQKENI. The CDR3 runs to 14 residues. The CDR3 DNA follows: TGTGCCAGTTACGGACAGGGGGGGTCAGATACGCAGTATTTT. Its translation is CASYGQGGSDTQYF.

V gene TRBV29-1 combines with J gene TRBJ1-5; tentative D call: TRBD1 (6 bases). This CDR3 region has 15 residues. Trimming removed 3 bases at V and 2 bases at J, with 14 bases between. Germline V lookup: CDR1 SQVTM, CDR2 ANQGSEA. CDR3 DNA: TGCAGCGTTGAGGTGAGGGGGGATGGCAATCAGCCCCAGCATTTT. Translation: CSVEVRGDGNQPQHF. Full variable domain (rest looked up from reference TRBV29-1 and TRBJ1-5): SAVISQKPSRDICQRGTSLTIQCQVDSQVTMMFWYRQQPGQSLTLIATANQGSEATYESGFVIDKFPISRPNLTFSTLTVSNMSPEDSSIYLCSVEVRGDGNQPQHFGDGTRLSIL.

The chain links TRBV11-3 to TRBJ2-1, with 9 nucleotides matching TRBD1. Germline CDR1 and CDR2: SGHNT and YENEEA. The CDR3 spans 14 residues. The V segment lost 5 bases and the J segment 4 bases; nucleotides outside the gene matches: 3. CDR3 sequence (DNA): TGTGCCAGCAGCCGGGACAGGGTTTACAATGAGCAGTTCTTC. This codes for CASSRDRVYNEQFF.

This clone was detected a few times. The CDR3 loop is CASSLHRGLTEAFF. As DNA, the CDR3 is TGTGCCAGCAGCTTACACAGGGGATTAACTGAAGCTTTCTTT. This sequence joins TRBV11-3 and TRBJ1-1; 7 nucleotides agree with TRBD1. Looked up from germline, CDR1 is SGHNT and CDR2 is YENEEA. The CDR3 runs to 14 residues. The junction had 5 bases not matched to a gene; V was cut back by 2 bases and J by 5 bases.

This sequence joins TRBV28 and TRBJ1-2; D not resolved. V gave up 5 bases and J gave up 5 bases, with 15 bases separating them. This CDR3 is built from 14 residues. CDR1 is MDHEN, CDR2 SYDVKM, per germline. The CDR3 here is CASSDSGPHYGYTF. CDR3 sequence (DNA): TGTGCCAGCAGTGACTCCGGGCCCCATTATGGCTACACCTTC.